The source of this TCR beta chain is a study of blood T cell repertoires in COVID-19. Whole-study context: Acute and convalescent COVID-19 samples came from the United States, Italy and Spain. PBMCs, B-cell-depleted T cells, or T cells provided the cDNA or gDNA that made up the material.

Germline CDR1 is LNHDA and CDR2 is SQIVND (reference sequence). The J segment lost 8 bases and the V segment lost 2 bases, leaving 8 bases of the junction unmatched. The CDR3 consists of 14 residues. Original processing methods: Estimation of nucleated cell counts relied on the amplification of reference gene primers. The data were produced by immunoSEQ multiplex PCR, yet TCRdb's version contains in-frame clones alone and is incomplete. That table gives V, J and clone size, and the DNA gave D and trimming. The repertoire consists of approximately 280,000 clones, with approximately 85% occurring once and the leading ten covering roughly 5%.

The TCR comes from a man aged 50 to 59 with active or convalescent COVID-19. The J gene is TRBJ1-2, the V gene TRBV19; 7 bases line up with TRBD1. The sample comprised peripheral blood. The CDR3 sequence is CASSILGQEAGYTF. In DNA, the CDR3 is TGTGCCAGTAGTATATTAGGACAGGAGGCCGGCTACACCTTC.